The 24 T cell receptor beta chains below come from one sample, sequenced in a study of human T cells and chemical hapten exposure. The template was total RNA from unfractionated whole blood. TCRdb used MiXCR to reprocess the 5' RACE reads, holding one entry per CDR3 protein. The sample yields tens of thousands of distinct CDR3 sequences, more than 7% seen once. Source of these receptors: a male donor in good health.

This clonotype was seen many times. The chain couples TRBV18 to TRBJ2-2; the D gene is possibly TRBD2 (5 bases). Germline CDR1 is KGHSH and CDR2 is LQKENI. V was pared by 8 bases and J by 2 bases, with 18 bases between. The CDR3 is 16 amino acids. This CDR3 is CASDESVGSNTGELFF. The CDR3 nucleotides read TGTGCCAGCGACGAGTCGGTGGGGAGTAACACCGGGGAGCTGTTTTTT.

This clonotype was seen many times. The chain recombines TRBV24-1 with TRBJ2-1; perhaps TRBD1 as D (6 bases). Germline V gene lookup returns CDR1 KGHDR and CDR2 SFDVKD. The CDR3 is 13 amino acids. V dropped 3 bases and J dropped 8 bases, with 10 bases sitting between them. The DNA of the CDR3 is TGTGCCACCAGTGATCTCCAGGGGTATGAGCAGTTCTTC. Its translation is CATSDLQGYEQFF.

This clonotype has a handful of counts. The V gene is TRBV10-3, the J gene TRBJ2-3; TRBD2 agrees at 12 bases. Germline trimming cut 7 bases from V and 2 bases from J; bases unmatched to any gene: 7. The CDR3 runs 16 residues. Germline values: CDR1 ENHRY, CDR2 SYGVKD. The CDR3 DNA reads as TGTGCCATCACGCCTAGCGGGGGGGCAACCACAGATACGCAGTATTTT. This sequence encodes CAITPSGGATTDTQYF.

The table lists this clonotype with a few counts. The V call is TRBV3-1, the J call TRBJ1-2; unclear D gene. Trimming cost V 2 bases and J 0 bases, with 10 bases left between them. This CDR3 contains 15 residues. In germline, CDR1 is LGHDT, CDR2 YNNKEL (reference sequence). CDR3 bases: TGTGCCAGCAGCCAAACCCGAGCGTCTAACTATGGCTACACCTTC. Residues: CASSQTRASNYGYTF.

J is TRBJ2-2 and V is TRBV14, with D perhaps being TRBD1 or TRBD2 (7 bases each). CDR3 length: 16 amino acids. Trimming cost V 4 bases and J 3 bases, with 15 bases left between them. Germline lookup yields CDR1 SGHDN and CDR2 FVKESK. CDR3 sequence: CASSRETGRDTGELFF. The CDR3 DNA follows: TGTGCCAGCAGCCGAGAGACAGGGAGGGACACCGGGGAGCTGTTTTTT.

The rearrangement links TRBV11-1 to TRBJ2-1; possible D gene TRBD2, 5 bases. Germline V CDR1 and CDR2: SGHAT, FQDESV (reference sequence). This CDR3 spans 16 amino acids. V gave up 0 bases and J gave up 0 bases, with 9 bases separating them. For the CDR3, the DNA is TGTGCCAGCAGCTTAGCGCGGGCTAGCTCCTACAATGAGCAGTTCTTC. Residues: CASSLARASSYNEQFF.

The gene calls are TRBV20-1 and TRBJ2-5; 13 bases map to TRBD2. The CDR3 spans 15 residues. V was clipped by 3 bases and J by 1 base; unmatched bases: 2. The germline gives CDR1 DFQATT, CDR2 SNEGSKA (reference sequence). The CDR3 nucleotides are TGCAGTGCTAGTGGACTAGCGGGGGCCCAAGAGACCCAGTACTTC. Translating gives CSASGLAGAQETQYF.

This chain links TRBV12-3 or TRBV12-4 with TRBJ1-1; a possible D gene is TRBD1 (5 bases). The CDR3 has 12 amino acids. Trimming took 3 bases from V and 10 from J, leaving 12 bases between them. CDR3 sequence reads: CASSFDIDRAFF. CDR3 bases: TGTGCCAGCAGTTTCGACATCGACAGAGCTTTCTTT.

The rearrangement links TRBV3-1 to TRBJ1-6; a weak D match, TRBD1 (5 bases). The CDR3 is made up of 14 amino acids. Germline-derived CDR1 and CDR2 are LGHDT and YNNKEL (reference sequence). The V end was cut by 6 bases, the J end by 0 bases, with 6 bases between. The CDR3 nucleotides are TGTGCCAGCAGGGGGGACTCCTATAATTCACCCCTCCACTTT. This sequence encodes CASRGDSYNSPLHF.

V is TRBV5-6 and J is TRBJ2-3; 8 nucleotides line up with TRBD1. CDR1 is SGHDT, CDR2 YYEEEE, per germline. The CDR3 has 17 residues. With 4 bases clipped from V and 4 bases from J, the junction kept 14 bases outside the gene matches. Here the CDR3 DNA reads TGTGCCAGCAGCCTCGGTCCGGGACAGGCGCTTGCAGATACGCAGTATTTT. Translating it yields CASSLGPGQALADTQYF.

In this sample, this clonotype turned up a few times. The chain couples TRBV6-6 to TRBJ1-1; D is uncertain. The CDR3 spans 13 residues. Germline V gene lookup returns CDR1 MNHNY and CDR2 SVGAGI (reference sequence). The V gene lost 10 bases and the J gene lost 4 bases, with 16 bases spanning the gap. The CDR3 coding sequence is TGTGCCACCGGACTCGCCGGGGTCACTGAAGCTTTCTTT. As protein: CATGLAGVTEAFF.

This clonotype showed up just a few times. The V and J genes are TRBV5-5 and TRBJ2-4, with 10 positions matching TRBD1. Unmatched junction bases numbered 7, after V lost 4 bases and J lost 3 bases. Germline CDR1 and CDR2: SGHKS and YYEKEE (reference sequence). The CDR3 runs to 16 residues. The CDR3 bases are TGTGCCAGCAGCCTGGACAGGGGGAAAGTCAAAAACATTCAGTACTTC. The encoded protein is CASSLDRGKVKNIQYF.

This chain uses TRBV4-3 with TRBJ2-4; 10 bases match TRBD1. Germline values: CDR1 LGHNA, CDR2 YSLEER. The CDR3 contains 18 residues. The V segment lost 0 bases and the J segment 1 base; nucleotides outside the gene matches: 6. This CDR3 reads CASSQDAGQGFAKNIQYF. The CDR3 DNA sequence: TGCGCCAGCAGCCAAGATGCGGGACAGGGGTTTGCCAAAAACATTCAGTACTTC.

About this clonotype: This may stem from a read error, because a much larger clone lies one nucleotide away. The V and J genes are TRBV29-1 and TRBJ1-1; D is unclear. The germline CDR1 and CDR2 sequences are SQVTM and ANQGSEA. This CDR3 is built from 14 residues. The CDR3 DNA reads TGCGGCGCTGTTATAGTTCCCCAGAACACTGAAGCTTTCTTT. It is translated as CGAVIVPQNTEAFF.

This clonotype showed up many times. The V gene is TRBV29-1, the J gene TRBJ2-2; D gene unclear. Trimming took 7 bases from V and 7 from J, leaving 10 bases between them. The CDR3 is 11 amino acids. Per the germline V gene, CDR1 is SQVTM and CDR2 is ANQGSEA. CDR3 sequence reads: CSAPQGGELFF. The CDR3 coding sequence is TGCAGCGCTCCCCAAGGCGGGGAGCTGTTTTTT.

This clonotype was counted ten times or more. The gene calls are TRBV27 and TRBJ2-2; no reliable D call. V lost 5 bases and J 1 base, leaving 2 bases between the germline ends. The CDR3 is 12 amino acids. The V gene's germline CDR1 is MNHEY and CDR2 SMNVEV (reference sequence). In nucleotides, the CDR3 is TGTGCCAGCAGTCGGAACACCGGGGAGCTGTTTTTT. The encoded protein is CASSRNTGELFF.

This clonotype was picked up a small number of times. CDR3 DNA: TGTGCCAGCAGCTTAGCTCAGCTTTACAATGAGCAGTTCTTC. Translated, it gives CASSLAQLYNEQFF. The chain couples TRBV11-2 to TRBJ2-1; D remains unclear. The CDR3 is made up of 14 amino acids. Deletions cut 1 base from V and 4 bases from J, with 8 bases between. CDR1 and CDR2 (germline): SGHAT, FQNNGV.

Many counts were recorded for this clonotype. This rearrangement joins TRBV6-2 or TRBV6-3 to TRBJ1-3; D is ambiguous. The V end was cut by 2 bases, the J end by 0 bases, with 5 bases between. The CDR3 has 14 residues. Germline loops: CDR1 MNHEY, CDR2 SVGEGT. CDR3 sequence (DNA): TGTGCCAGCAGTTACGGTCCCTCTGGAAACACCATATATTTT. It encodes CASSYGPSGNTIYF.

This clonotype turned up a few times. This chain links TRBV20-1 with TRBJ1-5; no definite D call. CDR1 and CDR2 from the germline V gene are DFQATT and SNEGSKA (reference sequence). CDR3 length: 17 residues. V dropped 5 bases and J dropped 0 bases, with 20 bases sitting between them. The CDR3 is CSAYDGFILSSNQPQHF. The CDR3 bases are TGCAGTGCTTACGACGGATTTATACTTAGTAGCAATCAGCCCCAGCATTTT.

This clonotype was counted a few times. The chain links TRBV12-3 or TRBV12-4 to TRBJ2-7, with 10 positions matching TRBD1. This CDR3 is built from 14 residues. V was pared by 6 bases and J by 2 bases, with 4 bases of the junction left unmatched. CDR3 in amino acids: CASRVGQGAYEQYF. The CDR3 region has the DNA TGTGCCAGCAGAGTTGGACAGGGGGCCTACGAGCAGTACTTC.

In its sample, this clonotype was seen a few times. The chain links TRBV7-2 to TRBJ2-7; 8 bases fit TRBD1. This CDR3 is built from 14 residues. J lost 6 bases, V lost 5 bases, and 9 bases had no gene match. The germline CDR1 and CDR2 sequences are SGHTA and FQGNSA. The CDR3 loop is CASSTLDRGGEQYF. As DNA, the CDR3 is TGTGCCAGCAGCACCCTAGACAGGGGCGGCGAGCAGTACTTC.

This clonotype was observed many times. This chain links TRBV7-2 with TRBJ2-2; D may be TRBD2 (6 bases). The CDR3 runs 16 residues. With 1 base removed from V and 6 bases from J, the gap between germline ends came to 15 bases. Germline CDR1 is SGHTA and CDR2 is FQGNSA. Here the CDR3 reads CASSLDGGLKAGELFF. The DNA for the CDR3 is TGTGCCAGCAGCTTAGACGGGGGTCTGAAGGCCGGGGAGCTGTTTTTT.

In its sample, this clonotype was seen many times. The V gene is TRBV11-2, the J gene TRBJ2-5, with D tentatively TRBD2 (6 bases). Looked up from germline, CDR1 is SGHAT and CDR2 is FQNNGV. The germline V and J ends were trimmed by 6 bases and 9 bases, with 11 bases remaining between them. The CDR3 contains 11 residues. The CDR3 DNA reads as TGTGCCAGCAGAATAGCGGAGGCCCAGTACTTC. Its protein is CASRIAEAQYF.

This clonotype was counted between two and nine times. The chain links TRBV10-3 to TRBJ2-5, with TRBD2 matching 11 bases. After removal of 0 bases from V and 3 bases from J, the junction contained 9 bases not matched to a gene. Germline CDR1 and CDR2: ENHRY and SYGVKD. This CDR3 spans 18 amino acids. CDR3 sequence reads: CAISESRSTSGGKETQYF. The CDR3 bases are TGTGCCATCAGTGAGTCGAGATCAACTAGCGGGGGTAAAGAGACCCAGTACTTC.